The 8 T cell receptor beta chains below were found in one sample sequenced in a study of cytomegalovirus exposure and HLA in healthy donors. The PCR ran on 60 Vbeta and 13 Jbeta primers. Data came from immunoSEQ multiplex PCR; TCRdb stores just in-frame clones and leaves some out. The data hold some 100,000 clones, with 74% observed a single time. Sequences were obtained from PBMCs. Receptor source: a woman aged 45-65 years in good health and CMV-seropositive.

This clone was seen a single time. This rearrangement joins TRBV27 to TRBJ2-7; 7 nucleotides match TRBD1. The CDR3 loop spans 12 amino acids. V lost 10 bases and J lost 8; bases outside the gene matches: 11. CDR1 and CDR2 from the germline V gene are MNHEY and SMNVEV (reference sequence). For the CDR3, the DNA is TGTGCCACCAAGACAGGGTTGGGACAGCAGTACTTC. It specifies CATKTGLGQQYF.

CDR3 sequence reads: CASSLGPTSPGELFF. The CDR3 region has the DNA TGCGCCAGCAGCCTGGGGCCCACTAGTCCCGGGGAGCTGTTTTTT. The V and J genes are TRBV5-1 and TRBJ2-2; either TRBD1 or TRBD2 may fit D (5 bases each). The CDR3 loop spans 15 amino acids. The V end lost 4 bases, the J end lost 6 bases, and 16 bases lay between the germline ends. CDR1 is SGHRS, CDR2 YFSETQ, per germline.

This chain uses TRBV19 with TRBJ1-1; 7 bases match TRBD1. Losses at the gene ends were 6 bases for V and 0 bases for J; bases not matched to a gene: 4. This CDR3 is built from 14 residues. Germline-derived CDR1 and CDR2 are LNHDA and SQIVND (reference sequence). The CDR3 spells CASRGTDLNTEAFF. CDR3 in DNA: TGTGCCAGTAGGGGGACAGACTTGAACACTGAAGCTTTCTTT.

The rearrangement links TRBV7-2 to TRBJ2-2, with 10 bases matching TRBD2. Germline lookup yields CDR1 SGHTA and CDR2 FQGNSA. The length of the CDR3 is 15 residues. Unmatched junction bases numbered 4, after V lost 3 bases and J lost 6 bases. CDR3 nucleotide sequence: TGTGCCAGCAGCTTTCTAGCGGGAGCTCCCGGGGAGCTGTTTTTT. Its translation is CASSFLAGAPGELFF.

The genes are TRBV9 and TRBJ1-1; 7 nucleotides line up with TRBD1. The V and J ends lost 7 bases and 1 base, in that order; junction bases with no gene match: 7. Germline V gene lookup returns CDR1 SGDLS and CDR2 YYNGEE. CDR3 length equals 14 residues. For the CDR3, the DNA is TGTGCCAGCTCATATACAGGGGAGAACACTGAAGCTTTCTTT. Residues: CASSYTGENTEAFF.

The CDR3 region is CASSVTYRDPEAFF. The CDR3 DNA sequence: TGTGCCAGCAGTGTAACCTACAGGGATCCTGAAGCTTTCTTT. This chain connects TRBV2 to TRBJ1-1; a possible D gene is TRBD1 (6 bases). This CDR3 has 14 amino acids. V was trimmed by 4 bases and J by 6 bases, leaving 15 bases between them. Germline V gene data show CDR1 as SNHLY and CDR2 as FYNNEI.

This chain links TRBV5-4 with TRBJ2-1; maybe TRBD1 (6 bases). Trimming cost V 2 bases and J 7 bases, with 7 bases left between them. Germline V gene lookup returns CDR1 SGHNT and CDR2 YYREEE (reference sequence). The CDR3 is 12 residues long. The CDR3 DNA reads TGTGCCAGCAGCTTTAGGGGGAATGAGCAGTTCTTC. Residues: CASSFRGNEQFF. Full variable domain (outside the CDR3, taken from reference TRBV5-4 and TRBJ2-1): ETGVTQSPTHLIKTRGQQVTLRCSSQSGHNTVSWYQQALGQGPQFIFQYYREEENGRGNFPPRFSGLQFPNYSSELNVNALELDDSALYLCASSFRGNEQFFGPGTRLTVL.

CDR3 loop: CASSVRGIYGYTF. CDR3 sequence (DNA): TGTGCCAGCAGTGTACGGGGTATCTATGGCTACACCTTC. This chain connects TRBV6-5 to TRBJ1-2; no definite D call. The germline V and J ends were trimmed by 5 bases and 4 bases, with 11 bases remaining between them. Germline V lookup: CDR1 MNHEY, CDR2 SVGAGI. The CDR3 is made up of 13 amino acids.